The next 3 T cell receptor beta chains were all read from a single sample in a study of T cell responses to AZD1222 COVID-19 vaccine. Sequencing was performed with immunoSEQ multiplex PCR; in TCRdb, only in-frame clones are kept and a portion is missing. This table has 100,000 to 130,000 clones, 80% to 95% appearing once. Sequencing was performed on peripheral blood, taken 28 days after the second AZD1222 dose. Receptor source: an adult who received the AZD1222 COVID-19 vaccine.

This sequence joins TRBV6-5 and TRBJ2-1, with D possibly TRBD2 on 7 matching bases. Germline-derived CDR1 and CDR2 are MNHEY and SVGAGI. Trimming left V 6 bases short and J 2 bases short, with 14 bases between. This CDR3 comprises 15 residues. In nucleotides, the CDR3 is TGTGCCAGCAGCCCCCCCGGGGGGCCCTACAATGAGCAGTTCTTC. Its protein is CASSPPGGPYNEQFF.

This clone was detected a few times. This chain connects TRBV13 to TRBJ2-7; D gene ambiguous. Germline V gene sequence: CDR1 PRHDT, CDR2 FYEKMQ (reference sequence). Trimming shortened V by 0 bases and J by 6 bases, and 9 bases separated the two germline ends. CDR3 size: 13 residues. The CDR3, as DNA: TGTGCCAGCAGCTTAGGATCTGGTGCCGAGCAGTACTTC. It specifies CASSLGSGAEQYF.

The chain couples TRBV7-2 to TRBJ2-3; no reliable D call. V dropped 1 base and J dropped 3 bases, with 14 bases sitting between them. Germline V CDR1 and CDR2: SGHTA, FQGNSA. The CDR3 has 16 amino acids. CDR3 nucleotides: TGTGCCAGCAGCTTAGTATCCAGCATTGGAACAGATACGCAGTATTTT. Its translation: CASSLVSSIGTDTQYF.